The 9 T cell receptor beta chains presented below share a single source sample, sequenced in a study of T cells in Graves' hyperthyroidism and ophthalmopathy (dated by TCRdb to the late 2010s). The library was built by means of multiplex PCR. The instrument given in TCRdb is Illumina HiSeq 2000. The TCR beta CDR3 regions were amplified from the RNA transcripts. The TCR CDR3 was subjected to a first round of RT-PCR using the HTBI primer set and the Qiagen OneStep RT-PCR kit. TCRdb's own reprocessing of the public reads used fastp at Q25 and MiXCR and kept productive beta chains. Each CDR3 protein gets just one entry, which takes the most common genes and DNA from the rows behind it. For this sample there are some 250,000 distinct CDR3 sequences; more than 14% appear just once. Jointly, the top ten make up about 14% of the sample. Sequenced input: blood. All receptors derive from a woman between 40 and 50 years old with Graves' hyperthyroidism that later progressed to Graves' ophthalmopathy.

This clonotype was seen repeatedly, ten times or more. The chain joins TRBV5-5 to TRBJ2-4; D possibly uses TRBD1 or TRBD2 (5 bases each). Germline values: CDR1 SGHKS, CDR2 YYEKEE (reference sequence). The CDR3 length is 14 residues. V lost 2 bases and J 8 bases, leaving 14 bases between the germline ends. The CDR3 DNA sequence: TGTGCCAGCAGCTTCCCCAGGGTGAGGGACATTCAGTACTTC. Amino acid sequence: CASSFPRVRDIQYF.

This clonotype was counted ten times or more. V usage is TRBV11-2 and J usage is TRBJ2-7; D is ambiguous. The CDR3 sequence is 16 residues long. The V gene lost 5 bases and the J gene lost 3 bases, with 20 bases spanning the gap. Germline V gene sequence: CDR1 SGHAT, CDR2 FQNNGV. DNA for the CDR3: TGTGCCAGCAGCCCCTGGCCCCCACCCCTTTTCTACGAGCAGTACTTC. It encodes CASSPWPPPLFYEQYF.

This chain uses TRBV28 with TRBJ2-1; 7 positions match TRBD2. Germline lookup yields CDR1 MDHEN and CDR2 SYDVKM. V gave up 6 bases and J gave up 7 bases; unmatched junction bases: 18. The CDR3 length is 17 residues. The CDR3 bases are TGTGCCAGCAGGGCTGGGGCTAGCGGAATTTGGGGAAATGAGCAGTTCTTC. This sequence encodes CASRAGASGIWGNEQFF.

The CDR3 reads CASSSLLARETQYF. CDR3 in DNA: TGTGCCAGCAGTTCGTTACTAGCTAGGGAGACCCAGTACTTC. The chain has TRBV27 and TRBJ2-5; TRBD2 might be the D (6 bases). Germline V gives CDR1 MNHEY, CDR2 SMNVEV (reference sequence). This CDR3 region has 14 residues. V lost 4 bases, J lost 5 bases, and 14 bases lay in between.

The chain combines TRBV2 with TRBJ2-1; TRBD2 agrees at 10 bases. J gave up 5 bases and V 5 bases, and 9 bases lay outside the gene matches. This CDR3 is 16 amino acids long. CDR1 is SNHLY and CDR2 is FYNNEI in the germline V gene. CDR3 residues: CASSLKAGGPHNEQFF. CDR3 in DNA: TGTGCCAGCAGTCTCAAAGCGGGAGGGCCCCACAATGAGCAGTTCTTC.

This clonotype has a handful of counts. The chain links TRBV12-3 or TRBV12-4 to TRBJ1-1; D uncertain. The V end lost 6 bases, the J end lost 7 bases, and 12 bases lay between the germline ends. The CDR3 is 12 residues long. CDR3 amino acids: CASRNTDVEAFF. CDR3 nucleotides: TGTGCCAGCAGAAACACGGATGTTGAAGCTTTCTTT.

In this sample, this clonotype turned up many times. This chain links TRBV19 with TRBJ1-5; D unclear. Germline-derived CDR1 and CDR2 are LNHDA and SQIVND (reference sequence). The V and J ends lost 1 base and 2 bases respectively, with 12 bases between them. The CDR3 consists of 16 residues. As DNA, the CDR3 is TGTGCCAGTAGTATAGCGTCGCGCAGAGGCAATCAGCCCCAGCATTTT. It translates to CASSIASRRGNQPQHF.

This clonotype turned up a few times. V usage is TRBV29-1 and J usage is TRBJ1-4; 7 bases align to TRBD1. The CDR3 length is 14 residues. V trimming: 7 bases; J trimming: 3 bases; junction bases outside the gene matches: 8. The germline gives CDR1 SQVTM, CDR2 ANQGSEA. CDR3 protein: CSARQGRANEKLFF. DNA of the CDR3: TGCAGCGCTCGACAGGGTCGGGCTAATGAAAAACTGTTTTTT.

The table lists this clonotype with a few counts. This chain links TRBV5-1 with TRBJ1-2, with 7 nucleotides matching TRBD1. CDR1 is SGHRS, CDR2 YFSETQ, per germline. The CDR3 runs to 12 residues. The V gene end was trimmed by 4 bases and the J gene end by 10 bases; junction bases not matched to a gene: 7. In DNA form, the CDR3 reads TGCGCCAGCAGCCCCGCTGGGACAGCCTACACCTTC. Translating gives CASSPAGTAYTF. Looking up the rest from reference TRBV5-1 and TRBJ1-2 gives the full variable domain: KAGVTQTPRYLIKTRGQQVTLSCSPISGHRSVSWYQQTPGQGLQFLFEYFSETQRNKGNFPGRFSGRQFSNSRSEMNVSTLELGDSALYLCASSPAGTAYTFGSGTRLTVV.